This TCR beta chain was found in a study of cytomegalovirus exposure and HLA in healthy donors. The PCR was carried out with 60 Vbeta primers and 13 Jbeta primers. The repertoire was sequenced with immunoSEQ multiplex PCR; TCRdb's copy has only in-frame clones and lacks some. The table has 150,000 or so clones, roughly 72% seen once. This CDR3 comprises 17 residues. V was clipped by 4 bases and J by 2 bases, with 17 bases between them. Germline lookup yields CDR1 SGHTA and CDR2 FQGTGA. The receptor was derived from a man aged 35-49 years in good health and CMV-seropositive. This chain uses TRBV7-3 with TRBJ1-4; D is unresolved. Sequenced material: PBMCs. CDR3 amino acids: CASSSPFREGTNEKLFF. For the CDR3, the DNA is TGTGCCAGCAGCTCCCCCTTCCGAGAGGGTACTAATGAAAAACTGTTTTTT.